This T cell receptor beta chain was found in a study of blood T cell repertoires in COVID-19. Overall study: Sites in the United States, Italy and Spain provided acute and convalescent COVID-19 samples. The analysed material was cDNA or gDNA that came from T cells, B-cell-depleted T cells, or PBMCs.

Germline CDR1 MDHEN, CDR2 SYDVKM. V shed 10 bases, J shed 6 bases, and the junction held 8 bases outside the gene matches. The CDR3 has 13 residues. Study processing details: Estimation of nucleated cell counts was performed using reference gene primer amplification. The repertoire was sequenced with immunoSEQ multiplex PCR; TCRdb's copy has only in-frame clones and lacks some. The V and J calls and clone size were taken over from that table, and D and trimming were inferred from the DNA. Here the sample spans about 120,000 clones, around 89% being singletons. The sequenced sample was peripheral blood. The TCR sequence derives from a human donor with acute or convalescent COVID-19. The donor label of this sample is uncertain. V is TRBV28 and J is TRBJ1-4, with 7 bases aligning to TRBD1. CDR3 DNA sequence: TGTGCCACCCGTCAAGGGGGCGATGAAAAACTGTTTTTT. Translated, it gives CATRQGGDEKLFF.